These T cell receptor beta chains were read from a single sample in a study of a mutant IDH1 vaccine in newly diagnosed glioma. TCRdb's copy holds only in-frame clones and misses some; the assay was immunoSEQ multiplex PCR. Of roughly 35,000 clones in the sample, 80% to 90% are singletons; the top ten hold about 4.9%. The source material was PBMCs, sampled from a glioma patient treated with radiotherapy, temozolomide or both. The receptor source for this set is a woman in her 40s with glioma. CDR3s leave out the opening cysteine and the closing phenylalanine or tryptophan.

J,V,CDR3
TRBJ2-7,TRBV6-5,ASGTAAPYEQY
TRBJ1-2,TRBV28,ASSLGNYGYT
TRBJ1-5,TRBV7-2,ASSLVGVRQPQH
TRBJ2-7,TRBV7-9,ASSSHHYEQY
TRBJ2-1,TRBV10-3,AISNRDSSYNEQF
TRBJ2-1,TRBV29-1,SVGELRLASSYNEQF
TRBJ1-1,TRBV7-9,ASSSPRGTEAF
TRBJ1-5,TRBV6-1,ASTSRGNQPQH
TRBJ1-1,TRBV6-5,ARAGEGTCEAF
TRBJ2-5,TRBV6-1,ASSEGPPGAQTQY
TRBJ2-1,TRBV30,AWTGSSGIQF
TRBJ2-7,TRBV5-6,ASSRGGRKEY
TRBJ2-7,TRBV7-9,ASALQGFHEQY
TRBJ2-7,TRBV10-3,AIKRRQGAYEQY
TRBJ1-2,TRBV30,AWSVPGGGYT
TRBJ1-6,TRBV5-1,ASSLGGPYNSPLH
TRBJ2-5,TRBV7-6,ASSSRPPPREDLETQY
TRBJ1-2,TRBV6-5,ASSPSGGYT
TRBJ2-7,TRBV6-1,ASMRGDHEQY
TRBJ1-1,TRBV25-1,AIPWGMNTEAF
TRBJ2-1,TRBV10-1,ASSKGLAGDGEQF
TRBJ2-7,TRBV19,ASSSPGRQNYEQY
TRBJ1-2,TRBV6-1,ASSPGAFYGYT
TRBJ1-1,TRBV7-9,ASSLEPGRATEAF
TRBJ1-2,TRBV9,ASSTLGGAGYGYT
TRBJ2-7,TRBV2,ASSEARVYYEQY
TRBJ2-2,TRBV30,AWRLGPNTGELF
TRBJ1-1,TRBV2,ASSEARIVAF
TRBJ1-4,TRBV5-1,ASSFDSTGLEKLF
TRBJ1-1,TRBV14,ASSHPTEAF
TRBJ2-5,TRBV5-1,ASSPTGSSGRRETQY
TRBJ1-2,TRBV6-5,ASSSLTLFYGYT
TRBJ2-3,TRBV30,AWGAKSTDTQY
TRBJ1-2,TRBV23-1,ASSQFQPQTGPSNYGYT
TRBJ2-3,TRBV9,ASSASSGRGTDTQY
TRBJ1-1,TRBV29-1,SGGDRQTEAF
TRBJ1-5,TRBV18,ASSPQGEGQPQH
TRBJ2-3,TRBV14,ASSQAIGAADTDTQY
TRBJ1-1,TRBV30,AWSVIGFEAF
TRBJ1-1,TRBV9,ASSGPGVNTEAF
TRBJ1-1,TRBV25-1,ASRSGYGTEAF
TRBJ2-1,TRBV18,ASSPGWGGGRNEQF
TRBJ1-1,TRBV7-9,ASSSRTGGISEAF
TRBJ2-1,TRBV27,ASGGISGSSGNEQF
TRBJ2-7,TRBV5-1,ASSFQQGGYEQY
TRBJ2-7,TRBV11-2,ASSSPSRGASWQY
TRBJ2-7,TRBV15,ATSRVGQTYEQY
TRBJ1-1,TRBV7-9,ASSSRRDMNTEAF
TRBJ1-1,TRBV19,ASSKYGGPNTEAF
TRBJ2-7,TRBV5-6,ASSFYPDRVPYEQY
TRBJ1-1,TRBV19,ATDRQGANTEAF
TRBJ2-1,TRBV7-9,ASSHGLGYNEQF
TRBJ2-7,TRBV4-1,ASSQEGQQSTFYEQY
TRBJ2-1,TRBV4-2,ASSPGTSGGRKQF
TRBJ1-2,TRBV9,ASSVGGNYGYT
TRBJ1-2,TRBV6-5,ASSRGGEGTWGYT
TRBJ1-4,TRBV18,ASSPGGASEKLF